These 26 T cell receptor beta chains originate from one sample sequenced in a study of T cells in Graves' hyperthyroidism and ophthalmopathy. RNA transcripts yielded amplified TCR beta CDR3 regions. A first-round RT-PCR of the TCR CDR3 used the HTBI primer set. TCRdb called the multiplex PCR reads again in MiXCR, with one record for every CDR3 protein. The sample consists of around 450,000 distinct CDR3 sequences, around 16% of them appearing once. Sequencing was done on a sample of blood. The receptors here all came from a woman in her late teens or twenties with Graves' hyperthyroidism.

As for this clonotype: A read error may be the cause here, since a much bigger clone is one base away. The rearrangement uses TRBV20-1 and TRBJ1-2; no clear D gene. The CDR3 loop spans 13 amino acids. Germline CDR1 reads DFQATT; CDR2 reads SNEGSKA (reference sequence). The V and J ends lost 5 bases and 0 bases respectively, with 10 bases between them. The chain's CDR3 is CSASTFSNYGYTF. CDR3 DNA sequence: TGCAGTGCTTCCACATTTTCTAACTATGGCTACACCTTC.

For this clonotype: An end of the junction differs from the germline gene, which may be a read error. V and J are TRBV5-4 and TRBJ2-2; 15 nucleotides agree with TRBD2. Germline CDR1 reads SGHNT; CDR2 reads YYREEE (reference sequence). The CDR3 loop spans 19 amino acids. CDR3 loop: CASSSNGLAGGPGTGVLFF. The DNA of the CDR3 is TGTGCCAGCAGCTCTAATGGACTAGCGGGAGGGCCGGGCACCGGGGTGCTGTTTTTT.

This clonotype was detected many times. V usage is TRBV2 and J usage is TRBJ1-6; no clear D gene. Between the trimmed V and J ends, which lost 1 base and 4 bases, there was a span of 11 bases. This CDR3 spans 16 amino acids. Germline CDR1 and CDR2: SNHLY and FYNNEI. The CDR3 nucleotides read TGTGCCAGCAGTGAAGTGCCGCCCCTGTATAATTCACCCCTCCACTTT. It is translated as CASSEVPPLYNSPLHF.

In this sample, this clonotype turned up a few times. The rearrangement uses TRBV5-1 and TRBJ2-7; 8 nucleotides agree with TRBD1. The V gene's germline CDR1 is SGHRS and CDR2 YFSETQ. This CDR3 is 14 amino acids long. V lost 4 bases, J lost 2 bases, and 5 bases stayed unmatched. In nucleotides, the CDR3 is TGCGCCAGCAGCCGGACAGGGAATCCCTACGAGCAGTACTTC. Translation gives CASSRTGNPYEQYF. The full variable domain, its missing parts supplied by reference TRBV5-1 and TRBJ2-7, is KAGVTQTPRYLIKTRGQQVTLSCSPISGHRSVSWYQQTPGQGLQFLFEYFSETQRNKGNFPGRFSGRQFSNSRSEMNVSTLELGDSALYLCASSRTGNPYEQYFGPGTRLTVT.

This clonotype was counted at least ten times. The rearrangement links TRBV7-3 to TRBJ2-7, with D tentatively TRBD2 (6 bases). CDR3 length equals 14 residues. Trimming removed 5 bases from V and 3 bases from J, with 14 bases in between. Germline-derived CDR1 and CDR2 are SGHTA and FQGTGA. The CDR3 is CASSPEGHYYEQYF. In nucleotides, the CDR3 is TGTGCCAGCAGCCCGGAGGGCCATTACTACGAGCAGTACTTC.

The chain is built from TRBV30 and TRBJ1-1, with TRBD1 matching over 7 bases. This CDR3 has 16 amino acids. CDR1 GTSNPN and CDR2 SVGIG come from the germline V gene (reference sequence). V shed 7 bases and J 7 bases; nucleotides not matched to a gene: 21. CDR3 DNA sequence: TGTGCCTCGCGACGGGGACCCGGGACAGCCTCACTTGAAGCTTTCTTT. Translating gives CASRRGPGTASLEAFF.

The V call is TRBV15, the J call TRBJ1-1, with D possibly TRBD1 on 5 matching bases. CDR1 is LNHNV, CDR2 YYDKDF, per germline (reference sequence). CDR3 size: 15 residues. Trimming cost V 0 bases and J 5 bases, with 13 bases left between them. In DNA form, the CDR3 reads TGTGCCACCAGCAGAGATAGGGGTGGCGGGACTGAAGCTTTCTTT. Protein: CATSRDRGGGTEAFF.

The sample holds many counts of this clonotype. The chain couples TRBV5-1 to TRBJ1-5, with D unresolved. The CDR3 sequence is 13 residues long. Germline lookup yields CDR1 SGHRS and CDR2 YFSETQ. The V end was cut by 4 bases, the J end by 2 bases, with 7 bases between. The CDR3, as DNA: TGCGCCAGCAGCCGTTGGGGCAATCAGCCCCAGCATTTT. Its translation is CASSRWGNQPQHF.

This clonotype was counted between two and nine times. The chain has TRBV28 and TRBJ1-3; TRBD1 agrees at 10 bases. V gave up 5 bases and J gave up 8 bases; unmatched junction bases: 12. There are 16 residues in the CDR3. The germline CDR1 and CDR2 sequences are MDHEN and SYDVKM. CDR3: CASSDLTGGIDDTIYF. The CDR3 DNA sequence: TGTGCCAGCAGTGACCTGACAGGGGGCATTGACGACACCATATATTTT.

Many counts were recorded for this clonotype. This chain joins TRBV5-1 and TRBJ2-1; TRBD2 agrees at 9 bases. Losses at the gene ends were 7 bases for V and 9 bases for J; bases not matched to a gene: 14. Germline CDR1 SGHRS, CDR2 YFSETQ. The CDR3 is 15 residues long. The CDR3 DNA reads as TGCGCCAGCTCCGCCCCGGGACTAGCAATGGGTGAGCAGTTCTTC. Amino acids: CASSAPGLAMGEQFF.

Comments on this clonotype: This sequence may be a read error, since a much larger clone differs from it by one base. The chain employs TRBV3-1 and TRBJ2-3; TRBD1 might be the D (5 bases). Germline V gives CDR1 LGHDT, CDR2 YNNKEL (reference sequence). CDR3 size: 14 residues. V lost 2 bases, J lost 3 bases, and 9 bases lay in between. The DNA of the CDR3 is TGTGCCAGCAGCCAAAGGGGCGCTACAGATACGCAGTATTTT. Its protein product is CASSQRGATDTQYF.

This clonotype was found many times. The chain has TRBV19 and TRBJ1-6; possible D gene TRBD1, 5 bases. V was shortened by 7 bases and J by 8 bases, with 15 bases between the two germline ends. The CDR3 sequence is 14 residues long. From germline, CDR1 is LNHDA and CDR2 SQIVND (reference sequence). The chain's CDR3 is CASKRDSGHSPLHF. The CDR3, as DNA: TGTGCCAGTAAAAGGGACTCGGGCCATTCACCCCTCCACTTT.

This chain joins TRBV6-5 and TRBJ2-6, with TRBD2 as a possible D gene (5 bases). Trimming cost V 2 bases and J 2 bases, with 7 bases left between them. Germline values: CDR1 MNHEY, CDR2 SVGAGI. This CDR3 region has 15 residues. The CDR3 DNA reads as TGTGCCAGCAGTTACGAGGGCGCTGGGGCCAACGTCCTGACTTTC. It yields the protein CASSYEGAGANVLTF.

This clonotype was counted ten times or more. This chain uses TRBV5-1 with TRBJ1-2, with D unresolved. Germline V CDR1 and CDR2: SGHRS, YFSETQ. This CDR3 has 14 residues. V was clipped by 0 bases and J by 8 bases, with 14 bases between them. The CDR3 bases are TGCGCCAGCAGCTTGGACTCCCGGTCTTGGGGCTACACCTTC. It specifies CASSLDSRSWGYTF.

Many counts were recorded for this clonotype. V and J are TRBV5-1 and TRBJ1-6; no reliable D call. Germline V lookup: CDR1 SGHRS, CDR2 YFSETQ. The V and J ends lost 1 base and 10 bases respectively, with 15 bases between them. This CDR3 comprises 15 residues. CDR3 sequence (DNA): TGCGCCAGCAGCTTGAGCGGACCCTTAAAGTCACCCCTCCACTTT. Translating gives CASSLSGPLKSPLHF.

The chain employs TRBV24-1 and TRBJ1-5, with D hard to call. This CDR3 region has 16 residues. Germline-derived CDR1 and CDR2 are KGHDR and SFDVKD. V was clipped by 5 bases and J by 3 bases, with 16 bases between them. Here the CDR3 reads CATSGPGPDHNQPQHF. CDR3 nucleotides: TGTGCCACCAGTGGCCCCGGGCCCGACCACAATCAGCCCCAGCATTTT.

This clonotype was detected a few times. The CDR3 DNA reads TGCAGTGCTAGACCTGGGGGTCGCGGAAACACCATATATTTT. Residues: CSARPGGRGNTIYF. V usage is TRBV20-1 and J usage is TRBJ1-3; a possible D gene is TRBD1 (5 bases). CDR1 and CDR2 (germline): DFQATT, SNEGSKA (reference sequence). With 2 bases removed from V and 4 bases from J, the gap between germline ends came to 12 bases. The CDR3 has 14 residues.

This clonotype was counted ten times or more. In DNA, the CDR3 is TGTGCCAGCAGCTCCCGCCGATCACCCCTCCACTTT. This codes for CASSSRRSPLHF. V usage is TRBV28 and J usage is TRBJ1-6; D unresolved. This CDR3 has 12 residues. The germline V and J ends were trimmed by 6 bases and 10 bases, with 10 bases remaining between them. Per the germline V gene, CDR1 is MDHEN and CDR2 is SYDVKM.

This clonotype showed up many times. The V gene is TRBV13, the J gene TRBJ1-2; 8 nucleotides line up with TRBD1. With V trimmed by 1 base and J by 8 bases, 12 bases remained unmatched. Per germline, CDR1 PRHDT and CDR2 FYEKMQ (reference sequence). The CDR3 is 16 amino acids. The CDR3 reads CASSLESRGRFGGYTF. The CDR3 nucleotides read TGTGCCAGCAGCTTAGAGTCCAGGGGGCGCTTCGGCGGCTACACCTTC.

This clonotype was seen more than once but under ten times. The genes are TRBV2 and TRBJ2-5; TRBD1 matches at 10 bases. Germline V lookup: CDR1 SNHLY, CDR2 FYNNEI. The CDR3 runs 13 residues. The trim removed 6 bases at V and 4 bases at J, leaving 2 bases unmatched. The DNA for the CDR3 is TGTGCCAGCAGGACAGGGGGCGCAGAGACCCAGTACTTC. Translating gives CASRTGGAETQYF.

The sample holds many counts of this clonotype. V usage is TRBV27 and J usage is TRBJ2-7, with 8 bases identical to TRBD2. V was clipped by 0 bases and J by 4 bases; unmatched bases: 8. Germline V gives CDR1 MNHEY, CDR2 SMNVEV (reference sequence). The CDR3 contains 16 residues. CDR3 sequence reads: CASSLSFPGGSYEQYF. CDR3 in DNA: TGTGCCAGCAGTTTATCCTTTCCGGGGGGGAGTTACGAGCAGTACTTC.

This clonotype was seen a few times. The V call is TRBV20-1, the J call TRBJ2-1; D may match TRBD1 or TRBD2 (5 bases each). CDR3 length: 12 residues. The germline V and J ends were trimmed by 7 bases and 2 bases, with 9 bases remaining between them. Germline V gene data show CDR1 as DFQATT and CDR2 as SNEGSKA (reference sequence). In DNA form, the CDR3 reads TGCAGTGGAGGGGCTGCCTACAATGAGCAGTTCTTC. Translation: CSGGAAYNEQFF.

This clonotype was counted between two and nine times. At one boundary the junction diverges from the germline segment, which might be a read error. This chain uses TRBV9 with TRBJ2-1, with 9 bases that match TRBD2. Per the germline V gene, CDR1 is SGDLS and CDR2 is YYNGEE. This CDR3 has 16 residues. The CDR3 is CAGSVDGSGGYNEQFF. CDR3 bases: TGTGCCGGCAGCGTAGACGGTAGCGGGGGCTACAATGAGCAGTTCTTC.

This clonotype showed up many times. The CDR3 loop is CASSYQAGTDTQYF. CDR3 nucleotide sequence: TGTGCCAGCAGTTACCAGGCAGGGACAGATACGCAGTATTTT. The chain recombines TRBV6-1 with TRBJ2-3; D possibly corresponds to TRBD1 (5 bases). V shed 5 bases and J shed 3 bases, with 12 bases lying between them. This CDR3 comprises 14 residues. Germline loops: CDR1 MNHNS, CDR2 SASEGT.

This clonotype has at least ten counts. This rearrangement joins TRBV27 to TRBJ2-4; tentatively, D is TRBD1 or TRBD2 (5 bases each). This CDR3 is built from 18 residues. V was shortened by 5 bases and J by 0 bases, with 20 bases between the two germline ends. CDR1 is MNHEY, CDR2 SMNVEV, per germline (reference sequence). The CDR3 reads CASSRSVGTDVAKNIQYF. In DNA, the CDR3 is TGTGCCAGCAGTCGGTCCGTAGGGACGGACGTAGCCAAAAACATTCAGTACTTC.

This clonotype was observed a handful of times. This rearrangement joins TRBV19 to TRBJ2-1; D perhaps matches TRBD2 (5 bases). The V end was cut by 4 bases, the J end by 7 bases, with 20 bases between. Germline-derived CDR1 and CDR2 are LNHDA and SQIVND (reference sequence). The CDR3 length is 16 residues. The CDR3 loop reads CASSRQITSPRNEQFF. CDR3 bases: TGTGCCAGTAGTAGGCAAATCACTAGTCCCCGGAATGAGCAGTTCTTC.